The 14 T cell receptor beta chains presented below share a single source sample, sequenced in a study of radiotherapy plus CTLA-4 blockade in lung cancer. The method was immunoSEQ multiplex PCR; TCRdb's version includes in-frame clones alone and lacks a portion of them. Here the sample spans around 99,000 clones, almost 90% being singletons. The specimen was peripheral blood, collected from a patient treated with radiotherapy plus ipilimumab. The origin of the receptors is a human donor with non-small cell lung cancer that progressed on radiotherapy plus ipilimumab.

The rearrangement joins TRBV5-1 to TRBJ2-3, with TRBD1 as a possible D gene (6 bases). V lost 4 bases and J lost 1, with 13 bases in between. CDR3 length equals 15 residues. CDR1 is SGHRS and CDR2 is YFSETQ in the germline V gene. CDR3: CASSRVGGRTDTQYF. CDR3 coding DNA: TGCGCCAGCAGCAGAGTAGGGGGACGCACAGATACGCAGTATTTT.

CDR3 in DNA: TGTGCCTGGGTAGACAGGGGAAGTTATGGCTACACCTTC. Protein sequence: CAWVDRGSYGYTF. J is TRBJ1-2 and V is TRBV30; 8 bases align to TRBD1. Germline V CDR1 and CDR2: GTSNPN, SVGIG (reference sequence). The CDR3 is 13 residues long. After removal of 5 bases from V and 5 bases from J, the junction contained 7 bases not matched to a gene.

Notes on this clone: This specimen includes other DNA sequences encoding the same CDR3. V and J are TRBV11-3 and TRBJ2-7; 7 bases align to TRBD1. In germline, CDR1 is SGHNT, CDR2 YENEEA. V lost 5 bases, J lost 3 bases, and 10 bases stayed unmatched. This CDR3 spans 15 amino acids. The CDR3 region is CASSQDRDSGYEQYF. The DNA for the CDR3 is TGTGCCAGCAGCCAAGACAGGGATTCTGGCTACGAGCAGTACTTC.

The chain couples TRBV4-1 to TRBJ2-3; no firm D call. CDR3 length: 16 amino acids. Trimming removed 4 bases from V and 2 bases from J, with 16 bases in between. CDR1 is MGHRA, CDR2 YSYEKL, per germline. The CDR3 reads CASSLSPDPHTDTQYF. CDR3 bases: TGCGCCAGCAGCCTATCCCCAGACCCGCACACAGATACGCAGTATTTT.

The rearrangement links TRBV4-1 to TRBJ1-3; D not resolved. The CDR3 is made up of 17 amino acids. Germline V gene sequence: CDR1 MGHRA, CDR2 YSYEKL. The V gene lost 0 bases and the J gene lost 6 bases, with 18 bases spanning the gap. CDR3 amino acids: CASSQEAVGRVVNTIYF. In DNA form, the CDR3 reads TGCGCCAGCAGCCAAGAGGCGGTCGGTAGGGTAGTAAACACCATATATTTT.

The chain employs TRBV5-1 and TRBJ1-1; tentatively, D is TRBD1 (6 bases). There are 17 residues in the CDR3. Germline-derived CDR1 and CDR2 are SGHRS and YFSETQ. Trimming removed 0 bases from V and 0 bases from J, with 15 bases in between. The CDR3 DNA sequence: TGCGCCAGCAGCTTGGCCGGGAAGGGGGGAGTGAACACTGAAGCTTTCTTT. Protein: CASSLAGKGGVNTEAFF.

The chain carries TRBV10-3 and TRBJ2-7; 10 positions agree with TRBD2. The CDR3 is made up of 14 amino acids. V lost 6 bases, J lost 3 bases, and 5 bases stayed unmatched. Germline values: CDR1 ENHRY, CDR2 SYGVKD. The CDR3 bases are TGTGCCATCAGCCCCCGGACTAGCGGCTACGAGCAGTACTTC. As protein: CAISPRTSGYEQYF.

This clone was recorded once. The chain carries TRBV5-6 and TRBJ2-5, with a possible D match to TRBD2 (6 bases). V lost 0 bases and J 5 bases, leaving 8 bases between the germline ends. Germline CDR1 is SGHDT and CDR2 is YYEEEE. The CDR3 is 13 residues long. CDR3: CASSLGGDETQYF. As DNA, the CDR3 is TGTGCCAGCAGCTTGGGGGGGGACGAGACCCAGTACTTC.

The DNA of the CDR3 is TGTGCCAGCAGTTTGACGGACAGGGCTAATGAAAAACTGTTTTTT. This gives the protein CASSLTDRANEKLFF. The V call is TRBV28, the J call TRBJ1-4, with 8 bases lining up with TRBD1. Germline CDR1 reads MDHEN; CDR2 reads SYDVKM. The CDR3 has 15 residues. V dropped 3 bases and J dropped 3; count of bases not matched to a gene: 3.

The chain couples TRBV6-5 to TRBJ1-1; TRBD1 might be the D (6 bases). The CDR3 loop spans 13 amino acids. The ends were cut back, 6 bases at V and 5 bases at J, with 13 bases in the middle. Germline V gives CDR1 MNHEY, CDR2 SVGAGI. CDR3 loop: CASSPGAETEAFF. The DNA for the CDR3 is TGTGCCAGCAGCCCAGGGGCCGAAACTGAAGCTTTCTTT.

This clone was seen a few times. This rearrangement joins TRBV5-6 to TRBJ2-7; TRBD2 might be the D (6 bases). V lost 4 bases to trimming and J lost 4 bases, with 12 bases between them. This CDR3 spans 13 amino acids. CDR1 and CDR2 (germline): SGHDT, YYEEEE. The CDR3 region is CASSVGRPYEQYF. The CDR3 DNA reads TGTGCCAGCAGCGTCGGGAGACCATACGAGCAGTACTTC.

The CDR3 DNA reads as TGTGCCAGCAGCCCCGGACAAGATCGTGGCACGTACTTC. This encodes CASSPGQDRGTYF. This rearrangement joins TRBV6-5 to TRBJ2-7, with D possibly TRBD1 on 5 matching bases. Germline V lookup: CDR1 MNHEY, CDR2 SVGAGI. Trimming cost V 6 bases and J 12 bases, with 21 bases left between them. The CDR3 has 13 residues.

To note about this clone: This CDR3 is also generated by other DNA sequences in the sample. The chain links TRBV11-3 to TRBJ2-7; no reliable D call. In germline, CDR1 is SGHNT, CDR2 YENEEA. V dropped 0 bases and J dropped 3 bases, with 3 bases sitting between them. The CDR3 spans 12 residues. In nucleotides, the CDR3 is TGTGCCAGCAGCTTAGACAGCTACGAGCAGTACTTC. Residues: CASSLDSYEQYF.

V is TRBV30 and J is TRBJ1-2; no definite D call. V gave up 2 bases and J gave up 8 bases, with 9 bases separating them. This CDR3 is 11 amino acids long. Germline CDR1 GTSNPN, CDR2 SVGIG (reference sequence). CDR3 residues: CAWSTNEGYTF. Here the CDR3 DNA reads TGTGCCTGGAGTACAAATGAGGGCTACACCTTC. Using reference TRBV30 and TRBJ1-2 for the parts outside the CDR3, the full variable domain is SQTIHQWPATLVQPVGSPLSLECTVEGTSNPNLYWYRQAAGRGLQLLFYSVGIGQISSEVPQNLSASRPQDRQFILSSKKLLLSDSGFYLCAWSTNEGYTFGSGTRLTVV.